The 24 T cell receptor beta chains listed next were all sequenced from one sample in a study of T cell responses to AZD1222 COVID-19 vaccine. Using immunoSEQ multiplex PCR, the repertoire was profiled, and TCRdb retains in-frame clones only, with some absent. The table has about 130,000 clones, under 95% seen once; the top ten hold 1.5% to 2%. The input for sequencing was peripheral blood, taken on day 0 of AZD1222 vaccination. These receptor sequences come from an adult in good health.

This chain uses TRBV11-1 with TRBJ2-3; the D is unclear. The germline V gene has CDR1 SGHAT and CDR2 FQDESV (reference sequence). The V gene lost 1 base and the J gene lost 8 bases, with 4 bases spanning the gap. This CDR3 has 11 amino acids. The CDR3 spells CASSLEGTQYF. CDR3 bases: TGTGCCAGCAGCTTAGAGGGTACGCAGTATTTT.

The V gene is TRBV29-1, the J gene TRBJ2-1; TRBD1 agrees at 10 bases. CDR3 length: 17 residues. V lost 0 bases, J lost 5 bases, and 10 bases stayed unmatched. Germline V gives CDR1 SQVTM, CDR2 ANQGSEA. Written as DNA, the CDR3 is TGCAGCGTTGAAGATTTTCCGGGACAGGGGATTGACAATGAGCAGTTCTTC. It codes for CSVEDFPGQGIDNEQFF.

The CDR3 protein is CASSPWTGETIYGYTF. The CDR3, as DNA: TGTGCCAGCAGCCCGTGGACAGGGGAGACTATCTATGGCTACACCTTC. The chain uses TRBV7-6 and TRBJ1-2; 9 bases agree with TRBD1. CDR1 and CDR2 (germline): SGHVS, FNYEAQ. The CDR3 is 16 residues long. The V and J ends lost 5 bases and 4 bases, in that order; junction bases with no gene match: 11.

The chain links TRBV27 to TRBJ1-1; no reliable D call. V lost 8 bases and J lost 7, with 11 bases in between. Germline V gene lookup returns CDR1 MNHEY and CDR2 SMNVEV (reference sequence). This CDR3 contains 11 residues. The CDR3 nucleotides are TGTGCCAGCCTCACCGGTTTTGAAGCTTTCTTT. Amino acid sequence: CASLTGFEAFF.

This clone was detected only once. The rearrangement links TRBV7-9 to TRBJ1-4; a possible D gene is TRBD1 (5 bases). CDR1 and CDR2 from the germline V gene are SEHNR and FQNEAQ (reference sequence). The CDR3 contains 14 residues. V lost 5 bases, J lost 3 bases, and 10 bases lay in between. CDR3: CASSRAGPNEKLFF. CDR3 DNA sequence: TGTGCCAGCAGCCGTGCGGGGCCTAATGAAAAACTGTTTTTT.

The rearrangement joins TRBV6-5 to TRBJ1-5; D ambiguous. CDR3 length equals 15 residues. V lost 6 bases and J 2 bases, leaving 14 bases between the germline ends. Per the germline V gene, CDR1 is MNHEY and CDR2 is SVGAGI. The CDR3 spells CASRLLRGGNQPQHF. The DNA of the CDR3 is TGTGCCAGCAGACTATTGCGGGGAGGCAATCAGCCCCAGCATTTT.

The rearrangement uses TRBV6-5 and TRBJ2-7, with D hard to call. CDR1 is MNHEY, CDR2 SVGAGI, per germline. The CDR3 covers 14 residues. Trimming cost V 5 bases and J 4 bases, with 15 bases left between them. The CDR3: CASSNGPDRYEQYF. The DNA of the CDR3 is TGTGCCAGCAGTAATGGACCGGACCGATACGAGCAGTACTTC.

The V call is TRBV7-8, the J call TRBJ2-7, with 10 bases identical to TRBD1. The CDR3 runs 15 residues. V shed 4 bases, J shed 0 bases, and the junction held 3 bases outside the gene matches. The V gene's germline CDR1 is SGHVS and CDR2 FQNEAQ. The CDR3 nucleotides read TGTGCCAGCAGCTCGGACAGGGGGAACTCCTACGAGCAGTACTTC. This translates into CASSSDRGNSYEQYF. The full variable domain, rest sourced from reference TRBV7-8 and TRBJ2-7, is GAGVSQSPRYKVAKRGQDVALRCDPISGHVSLFWYQQALGQGPEFLTYFQNEAQLDKSGLPSDRFFAERPEGSVSTLKIQRTQQEDSAVYLCASSSDRGNSYEQYFGPGTRLTVT.

The genes are TRBV3-1 (or the pseudogene TRBV3-2) and TRBJ2-7, with a weak D call TRBD2 (5 bases). The CDR3 spans 14 residues. Trimming pared 6 bases from V and 3 bases from J, leaving 15 bases between. Germline loops: CDR1 LGHDT, CDR2 YNNKEL (reference sequence). In DNA form, the CDR3 reads TGTGCCAGCAGTCCCTCGGGATCTCACTACGAGCAGTACTTC. Its protein product is CASSPSGSHYEQYF.

The chain carries TRBV5-1 and TRBJ2-5, with D unclear. Germline V gene data show CDR1 as SGHRS and CDR2 as YFSETQ. The CDR3 loop spans 14 amino acids. Between the trimmed V and J ends, which lost 2 bases and 1 base, there was a span of 9 bases. The CDR3 coding sequence is TGCGCCAGCAGCTTTGGCTCCTTCCAAGAGACCCAGTACTTC. Translation: CASSFGSFQETQYF.

The chain combines TRBV4-2 with TRBJ1-2; no reliable D call. The CDR3 length is 15 residues. V was shortened by 3 bases and J by 1 base, with 12 bases between the two germline ends. Germline-derived CDR1 and CDR2 are LGHNA and YNFKEQ. Here the CDR3 reads CASSQVTEFNYGYTF. CDR3 nucleotide sequence: TGTGCCAGCAGCCAGGTAACCGAATTTAACTATGGCTACACCTTC.

V usage is TRBV11-2 and J usage is TRBJ1-3; a weak D match, TRBD1 (5 bases). In germline, CDR1 is SGHAT, CDR2 FQNNGV. V was pared by 5 bases and J by 0 bases, with 8 bases between. The CDR3 has 14 residues. CDR3 DNA: TGTGCCAGCAGCCAGGGCCTCTCTGGAAACACCATATATTTT. Protein: CASSQGLSGNTIYF.

This clone was recorded a few times. The chain has TRBV12-5 and TRBJ1-1; D unclear. CDR3 length: 12 amino acids. V gave up 0 bases and J gave up 11 bases, with 10 bases separating them. The germline V gene has CDR1 LGHNT and CDR2 FRNRAP. For the CDR3, the DNA is TGTGCTAGTGGTTTGGTAAATCCTGTGGCTTTCTTT. Translating it yields CASGLVNPVAFF.

The chain couples TRBV5-1 to TRBJ2-7; 11 nucleotides align to TRBD2. The CDR3 consists of 15 residues. V dropped 0 bases and J dropped 4; count of bases not matched to a gene: 3. CDR1 is SGHRS and CDR2 is YFSETQ in the germline V gene. CDR3 nucleotides: TGCGCCAGCAGCTTGGTAGCGGGGGGGCCATACGAGCAGTACTTC. This gives the protein CASSLVAGGPYEQYF.

The rearrangement joins TRBV18 to TRBJ2-2; unclear D gene. Per the germline V gene, CDR1 is KGHSH and CDR2 is LQKENI. Trimming stripped 3 bases from V and 4 bases from J, with 12 bases between. This CDR3 has 15 residues. DNA for the CDR3: TGTGCCAGCTCACCCTATCCCAGCCCCACCGGGGAGCTGTTTTTT. Translation gives CASSPYPSPTGELFF.

The gene calls are TRBV4-2 and TRBJ1-1, with a tentative D call TRBD1 (5 bases). Germline CDR1 LGHNA, CDR2 YNFKEQ. Trimming removed 1 base from V and 1 base from J, with 13 bases in between. CDR3 size: 16 residues. CDR3 loop: CASSQVFARANTEAFF. The CDR3 DNA reads as TGTGCCAGCAGCCAAGTTTTTGCCAGGGCGAACACTGAAGCTTTCTTT.

V and J are TRBV15 and TRBJ2-3; D tentatively fits TRBD1 or TRBD2 (6 bases each). Trimming removed 1 base at V and 0 bases at J, with 11 bases between. CDR1 is LNHNV and CDR2 is YYDKDF in the germline V gene (reference sequence). The CDR3 consists of 16 residues. As DNA, the CDR3 is TGTGCCACCAGCAGAGGGGGGGCCAGTAGCACAGATACGCAGTATTTT. Amino acid sequence: CATSRGGASSTDTQYF. Complete variable domain (other parts from reference TRBV15 and TRBJ2-3): DAMVIQNPRYQVTQFGKPVTLSCSQTLNHNVMYWYQQKSSQAPKLLFHYYDKDFNNEADTPDNFQSRRPNTSFCFLDIRSPGLGDTAMYLCATSRGGASSTDTQYFGPGTRLTVL.

This chain links TRBV9 with TRBJ1-1; 10 bases fit TRBD1. The CDR3 has 14 residues. Germline values: CDR1 SGDLS, CDR2 YYNGEE. Germline trimming cut 0 bases from V and 10 bases from J; bases unmatched to any gene: 6. The chain's CDR3 is CASSVVGTGDSAFF. CDR3 DNA: TGTGCCAGCAGCGTAGTTGGGACAGGGGACTCAGCTTTCTTT.

The chain couples TRBV5-6 to TRBJ2-7; 7 nucleotides match TRBD1. The CDR3 has 14 residues. Germline V gene data show CDR1 as SGHDT and CDR2 as YYEEEE. The ends lost 4 bases at V and 2 bases at J; junction bases unmatched: 6. For the CDR3, the DNA is TGTGCCAGCAGCGATACCGGGACAGCCTACGAGCAGTACTTC. It encodes CASSDTGTAYEQYF.

The CDR3 loop reads CASSIDRGQPLTNYGYTF. In nucleotides, the CDR3 is TGTGCCAGTAGTATAGATCGAGGACAGCCCCTAACTAACTATGGCTACACCTTC. The chain recombines TRBV19 with TRBJ1-2; possibly TRBD1 for D (6 bases). With 0 bases removed from V and 0 bases from J, the gap between germline ends came to 17 bases. This CDR3 contains 18 residues. CDR1 LNHDA and CDR2 SQIVND come from the germline V gene (reference sequence).

The chain joins TRBV19 to TRBJ1-1; D is unresolved. V lost 10 bases, J lost 2 bases, and 17 bases lay in between. Per germline, CDR1 LNHDA and CDR2 SQIVND (reference sequence). This CDR3 is built from 14 residues. The CDR3 DNA reads as TGTGCCACTCGAGGGATTTTCTCAAACACTGAAGCTTTCTTT. This translates into CATRGIFSNTEAFF.

The chain carries TRBV12-3 or TRBV12-4 and TRBJ1-1, with D possibly TRBD1 on 6 matching bases. V lost 6 bases to trimming and J lost 5 bases, with 13 bases between them. The CDR3 consists of 13 residues. CDR3 bases: TGTGCCAGCAGGGAAGACAGGAGGACTGAAGCTTTCTTT. As protein: CASREDRRTEAFF.

V is TRBV4-1 and J is TRBJ1-5; D unresolved. V lost 1 base and J 0 bases, leaving 16 bases between the germline ends. CDR3 size: 18 residues. Germline CDR1 and CDR2: MGHRA and YSYEKL. Written as DNA, the CDR3 is TGCGCCAGCAGCCAAGTTGACCTATTACCGAATAGCAATCAGCCCCAGCATTTT. It encodes CASSQVDLLPNSNQPQHF.

V is TRBV10-3 and J is TRBJ1-2, with TRBD1 matching over 10 bases. Germline assignment: CDR1 ENHRY and CDR2 SYGVKD. Trimming cost V 6 bases and J 8 bases; bases outside gene matches: 9. This CDR3 spans 14 amino acids. CDR3 bases: TGTGCCATCAGAGGGGACAGGGGAGGTCAGGGCTACACCTTC. Encoded protein: CAIRGDRGGQGYTF.